This is a list of T cell receptor beta chains from one sample in a study of T cell responses to AZD1222 COVID-19 vaccine. The table came from immunoSEQ multiplex PCR; TCRdb's copy has only in-frame clones and leaves some out. The sample has tens of thousands of clones, almost 90% seen once. The sequenced sample was peripheral blood, obtained 28 days after the second AZD1222 dose. The receptors derive from an adult who received the AZD1222 COVID-19 vaccine. Both conserved end residues are part of each CDR3.

v_call	j_call	cdr3_aa
TRBV7-9	TRBJ1-2	CASSLRGQLYGYTF
TRBV21-1	TRBJ2-7	CASSNERQGNYEQYF
TRBV12-3/TRBV12-4	TRBJ1-5	CASSPDWNQPQHF
TRBV6-4	TRBJ2-1	CASSGTSGSYNEQFF
TRBV6-1	TRBJ2-2	CASSEFAGNTGELFF
TRBV3-1/TRBV3-2	TRBJ1-1	CASSPRDRGRENTEAFF
TRBV18	TRBJ2-7	CASSPRREQYF
TRBV14	TRBJ1-2	CASSQRDRRYYGYTF
TRBV11-2	TRBJ2-3	CASSLGAVSGSIADTQYF
TRBV7-3	TRBJ1-6	CASSLAGQGTPLHF
TRBV19	TRBJ1-5	CASSAKGSYNQPQHF
TRBV7-9	TRBJ1-3	CATWGRRGNTIYF
TRBV13	TRBJ2-3	CASSSTGQARTLTDTQYF
TRBV6-5	TRBJ1-3	CASISGGSGNTIYF
TRBV19	TRBJ2-1	CASSITGGPVDEQFF
TRBV5-1	TRBJ1-2	CASSPDWGEYGYTF
TRBV7-2	TRBJ2-7	CASSPALSSYEQYF
TRBV19	TRBJ1-1	CASSNLNTEAFF
TRBV19	TRBJ1-1	CASSDPRGMNTEAFF
TRBV11-2	TRBJ2-2	CASSLLAGVGSGELFF
TRBV11-2	TRBJ1-1	CASSLVWGGDTEAFF
TRBV12-3/TRBV12-4	TRBJ1-1	CASGDRLNSEAFF
TRBV4-2	TRBJ2-2	CASSHPGANTGELFF
TRBV12-3/TRBV12-4	TRBJ1-2	CASSPGQYYGYTF
TRBV4-1	TRBJ1-2	CASSHQPGQPNYGYTF
TRBV5-4	TRBJ2-5	CASSLGGAQYF
TRBV9	TRBJ2-3	CASSLLPITDTQYF
TRBV7-9	TRBJ2-3	CASSQALAETDTQYF
TRBV6-5	TRBJ1-1	CASSSFRGTEAFF
TRBV7-3	TRBJ2-1	CASSSTSGRSTEQFF
TRBV6-5	TRBJ1-3	CASSQFKGNTIYF
TRBV3-1/TRBV3-2	TRBJ2-1	CASSQVREQFF
TRBV2	TRBJ2-7	CASSVGRNYEQYF
TRBV10-2	TRBJ2-2	CASTASGWTGELFF
TRBV4-1	TRBJ1-6	CASSQGTYSLSPLHF
TRBV9	TRBJ1-1	CASSVAGLTEAFF
TRBV15	TRBJ1-3	CATSSGINSGNTIYF
TRBV28	TRBJ1-2	CASTLQGSNYGYTF
TRBV7-9	TRBJ1-2	CASSLRETASEGYTF
TRBV12-3/TRBV12-4	TRBJ1-5	CASRQDNQPQHF
TRBV7-9	TRBJ1-1	CASTRTGNAEAFF
TRBV18	TRBJ2-5	CASSPGRGETQYF
TRBV18	TRBJ1-1	CASSPIHLGDTEAFF
TRBV4-1	TRBJ2-1	CASSVAGSNEQFF
TRBV27	TRBJ1-1	CFPDPQGDTEAFF